This T cell receptor (beta chain) comes out of a study of T cell responses to AZD1222 COVID-19 vaccine. A remark on this clone: Its cognate antigen is unknown.

The study, taken as a whole, reports: Targeting of unmutated variant regions was reportedly seen in nearly half of spike-specific TCRs. After the peak T cell response, and only then, were repertoires sampled. Clonal diversity was possibly underestimated, and the donors were mostly white British, with more females.

The germline gives CDR1 KGHSH, CDR2 LQKENI. The CDR3 contains 12 residues. Trimming shortened V by 3 bases and J by 4 bases, and 7 bases separated the two germline ends. Profiling relied on immunoSEQ multiplex PCR, and the TCRdb table lists in-frame clones only, not all of them. Here the sample spans around 190,000 clones, around 90% being singletons. The starting material was peripheral blood, obtained on day 0 of AZD1222 vaccination. The receptor was derived from an adult in good health. The V gene is TRBV18, the J gene TRBJ2-7; D gene unclear. The CDR3 DNA reads TGTGCCAGCTCACCGGGTATTTACGAGCAGTACTTC. Translated, it gives CASSPGIYEQYF.